This T cell receptor (beta chain) was sequenced for a study of blood T cell repertoires in COVID-19. The overall study: Sample material is recorded as cDNA or gDNA derived from T cells, B-cell-depleted T cells, or PBMCs.

There are 15 residues in the CDR3. V was clipped by 0 bases and J by 1 base, with 8 bases between them. Germline values: CDR1 SGHRS, CDR2 YFSETQ. Sequencing was performed with immunoSEQ multiplex PCR; in TCRdb, only in-frame clones are kept and a portion is missing. This sample has around 250,000 clones, with over 75% found just once. The receptor comes from a man younger than 40 who had recovered from COVID-19. Sequenced material: peripheral blood. J is TRBJ2-1 and V is TRBV5-1, with a tentative D call TRBD1 (5 bases). The CDR3 spells CASSLDQGSYNEQFF. The DNA for the CDR3 is TGCGCCAGCAGCTTGGACCAGGGATCCTACAATGAGCAGTTCTTC.